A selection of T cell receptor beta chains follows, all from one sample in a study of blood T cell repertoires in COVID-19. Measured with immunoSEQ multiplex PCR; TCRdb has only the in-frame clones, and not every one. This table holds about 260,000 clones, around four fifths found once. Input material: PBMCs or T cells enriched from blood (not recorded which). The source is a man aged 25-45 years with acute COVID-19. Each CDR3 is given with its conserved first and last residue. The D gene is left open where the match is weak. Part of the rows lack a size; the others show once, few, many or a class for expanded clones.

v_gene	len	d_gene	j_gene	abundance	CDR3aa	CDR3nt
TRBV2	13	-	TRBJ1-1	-	CASSKQGYTEAFF	TGTGCCAGCAGTAAACAGGGATACACTGAAGCTTTCTTT
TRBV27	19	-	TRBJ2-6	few	CASSLGPGMQISGANVLTF	TGTGCCAGCAGTTTGGGCCCCGGGATGCAGATTTCTGGGGCCAACGTCCTGACTTTC
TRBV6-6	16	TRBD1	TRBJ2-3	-	CASTRPDRASTDTQYF	TGTGCCAGCACAAGGCCGGACAGGGCTAGCACAGATACGCAGTATTTT
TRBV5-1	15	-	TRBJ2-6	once	CASSLTDSGANVLTF	TGCGCCAGCAGCTTAACAGACTCTGGGGCCAACGTCCTGACTTTC
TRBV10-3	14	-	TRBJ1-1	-	CAISRGEGRSEAFF	TGTGCCATCAGTAGGGGGGAGGGTCGCTCTGAAGCTTTCTTT
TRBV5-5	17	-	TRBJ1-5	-	CASSLDPGRWGNQPQHF	TGTGCCAGCAGCTTGGATCCGGGGAGGTGGGGCAATCAGCCCCAGCATTTT
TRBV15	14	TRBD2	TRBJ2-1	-	CATSNTVSGRKQFF	TGTGCCACCAGCAACACTGTTAGCGGGAGGAAGCAGTTCTTC
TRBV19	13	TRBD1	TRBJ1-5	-	CASSRTGGQPQHF	TGTGCCAGTAGCAGAACAGGGGGTCAGCCCCAGCATTTT
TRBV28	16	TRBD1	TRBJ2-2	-	CASSSGTGGFLGELFF	TGTGCCAGCAGTTCCGGGACAGGGGGCTTTCTCGGGGAGCTGTTTTTT
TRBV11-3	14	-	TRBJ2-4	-	CASSPSRSINIQYF	TGTGCCAGCAGCCCATCGAGATCCATAAACATTCAGTACTTC